This T cell receptor (beta chain) was captured in a study of long-term antiretroviral therapy in people with HIV. The assay, immunoSEQ v3.0, was run at survey level. Here immunoSEQ multiplex PCR was the method, and the copy in TCRdb shows in-frame clones only, minus some. The sample shows some 28,000 clones, around 80% of them seen only once. V dropped 7 bases and J dropped 4 bases, with 11 bases sitting between them. Looked up from germline, CDR1 is MNHEY and CDR2 is SMNVEV (reference sequence). CDR3 length: 13 residues. The chain couples TRBV27 to TRBJ1-3; D remains unclear. The receptor was derived from a man aged 18 to 30 with HIV. The sequencing here drew on unsorted PBMCs, taken 1.5 years before starting antiretroviral therapy. DNA for the CDR3: TGTGCCAGCACCCAGACACCCGGAAACACCATATATTTT. Encoded protein: CASTQTPGNTIYF.